The source of this T cell receptor (beta chain) is a study of blood T cells in healthy people across ages. Primed by a sample-barcoded 5' primer and a J-beta primer mix, a second PCR proceeded for roughly 6 to 12 cycles. Each TCR beta cDNA got a 12-nucleotide random molecular identifier. Each CDR3 protein is one row after TCRdb ran MiXCR on the 5' RACE reads. This table holds hundreds of thousands of distinct CDR3 sequences, around 48% found once. Study-level points and caveats: Higher diversity and more naive CD4+ cells were features of long-lived donors, compared to aged donors. CMV status of donors was not determined, possibly confounding expanded clonotype changes. TCR beta diversity, measured per million T cells, fell in a roughly linear way with age.

This CDR3 has 14 residues. The ends lost 7 bases at V and 5 bases at J; junction bases unmatched: 6. Germline CDR1 reads MNHEY; CDR2 reads SMNVEV (reference sequence). Details on this clonotype: Its antigen is unknown.

The clonotype comes from a woman aged 60-70 years in good health. The V gene is TRBV27, the J gene TRBJ2-4; 9 bases align to TRBD2. The specimen was blood. DNA for the CDR3: TGTGCCAGCATGAGGATAGCGGGAGAAAACATTCAGTACTTC. It specifies CASMRIAGENIQYF.